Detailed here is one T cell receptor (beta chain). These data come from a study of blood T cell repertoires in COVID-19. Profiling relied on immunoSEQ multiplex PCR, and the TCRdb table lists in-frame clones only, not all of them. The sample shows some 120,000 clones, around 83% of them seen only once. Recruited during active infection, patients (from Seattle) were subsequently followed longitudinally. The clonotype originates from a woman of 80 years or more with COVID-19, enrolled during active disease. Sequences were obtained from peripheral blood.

Here the CDR3 reads CASRSRGGRSGRDTEAFF. The CDR3 nucleotides are TGCGCCAGCAGATCTCGCGGGGGAAGATCGGGGCGCGACACTGAAGCTTTCTTT. The chain couples TRBV5-1 to TRBJ1-1; D is perhaps TRBD1 (5 bases). Germline-derived CDR1 and CDR2 are SGHRS and YFSETQ. This CDR3 comprises 18 residues. The germline V and J ends were trimmed by 5 bases and 3 bases, with 26 bases remaining between them.